The present T cell receptor beta chain was sequenced within a study of blood T cell repertoires in COVID-19. The overall study: COVID-19 samples, acute and convalescent, were from the United States, Italy and Spain.

This clone was seen a single time. The repertoire was sequenced with immunoSEQ multiplex PCR; TCRdb's copy has only in-frame clones and lacks some. The data contain about 250,000 clones, about 85% of them seen just once; the ten biggest clones take up 0.7% to 0.9%. Seattle researchers signed up patients amid active infection and tracked them longitudinally. Germline CDR1 MNHEY, CDR2 SVGEGT. Trimming cost V 5 bases and J 4 bases; bases outside gene matches: 12. CDR3 size: 16 residues. The genes are TRBV6-2 or TRBV6-3 and TRBJ2-7; 9 nucleotides line up with TRBD2. The specimen was peripheral blood. This TCR was sampled from a human donor with COVID-19, enrolled during active disease. The donor label of this sample is uncertain. The CDR3 reads CASSDYGLATGYEQYF. CDR3 coding DNA: TGTGCCAGCAGTGACTACGGACTAGCGACAGGATACGAGCAGTACTTC.